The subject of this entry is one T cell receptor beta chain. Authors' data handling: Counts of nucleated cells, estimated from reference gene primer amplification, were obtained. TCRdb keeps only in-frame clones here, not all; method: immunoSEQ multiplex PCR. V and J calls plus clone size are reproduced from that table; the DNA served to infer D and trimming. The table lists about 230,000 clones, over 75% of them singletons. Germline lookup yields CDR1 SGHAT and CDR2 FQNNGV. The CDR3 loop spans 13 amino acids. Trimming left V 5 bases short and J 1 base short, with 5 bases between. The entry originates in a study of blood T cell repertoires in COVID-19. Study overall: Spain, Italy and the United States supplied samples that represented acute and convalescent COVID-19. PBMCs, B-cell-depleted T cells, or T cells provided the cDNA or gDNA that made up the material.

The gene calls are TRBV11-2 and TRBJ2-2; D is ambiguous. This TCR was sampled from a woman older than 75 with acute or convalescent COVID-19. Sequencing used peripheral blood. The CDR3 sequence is CASSPMNTGELFF. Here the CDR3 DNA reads TGTGCCAGCAGCCCAATGAACACCGGGGAGCTGTTTTTT.